The next 11 T cell receptor beta chains were all read from a single sample in a study of T cells in Graves' hyperthyroidism and ophthalmopathy. Researchers amplified the TCR beta CDR3 regions from RNA transcripts. HTBI primers were employed in a first-round RT-PCR of the TCR CDR3. TCRdb used MiXCR to reprocess the multiplex PCR reads, holding one entry per CDR3 protein. The table lists about 270,000 distinct CDR3 sequences, less than 30% of them singletons. The sample taken for sequencing was blood. These receptors were obtained from a man aged 35-49 years with Graves' hyperthyroidism that later progressed to Graves' ophthalmopathy.

This rearrangement joins TRBV2 to TRBJ2-7, with D possibly matching TRBD1 (8 bases). Germline V gene lookup returns CDR1 SNHLY and CDR2 FYNNEI. V was cut by 4 bases and J by 0 bases, with 31 bases left in between. The CDR3 is 21 residues long. The CDR3 DNA reads as TGTGCCAGCAGTGTCCCCTTGGACCCTAGACAGGGGCGGACTAGCTCCTACGAGCAGTACTTC. It translates to CASSVPLDPRQGRTSSYEQYF.

This clonotype was detected a few times. The J gene is TRBJ1-1, the V gene TRBV9; D ambiguous. V lost 0 bases to trimming and J lost 4 bases, with 10 bases between them. Germline CDR1 SGDLS, CDR2 YYNGEE. There are 14 residues in the CDR3. The CDR3 spells CASSVGRRATEAFF. The DNA for the CDR3 is TGTGCCAGCAGCGTAGGAAGACGGGCCACTGAAGCTTTCTTT. The full variable domain, with the rest looked up from reference TRBV9 and TRBJ1-1, is DSGVTQTPKHLITATGQRVTLRCSPRSGDLSVYWYQQSLDQGLQFLIQYYNGEERAKGNILERFSAQQFPDLHSELNLSSLELGDSALYFCASSVGRRATEAFFGQGTRLTVV.

This clonotype was recorded many times. This sequence joins TRBV9 and TRBJ1-2; D not resolved. The CDR3 totals 15 residues. The V gene's germline CDR1 is SGDLS and CDR2 YYNGEE. Trimming stripped 1 base from V and 7 bases from J, with 17 bases between. CDR3 in amino acids: CASSVHFSGIRGYTF. The CDR3 coding sequence is TGTGCCAGCAGCGTACACTTCTCCGGGATTCGTGGCTACACCTTC.

This clonotype occurred many times. This sequence joins TRBV20-1 and TRBJ2-7, with D perhaps given as TRBD1 or TRBD2 (6 bases each). The CDR3 totals 14 residues. Germline CDR1 DFQATT, CDR2 SNEGSKA (reference sequence). The V end lost 3 bases, the J end lost 0 bases, and 12 bases lay between the germline ends. CDR3 residues: CSARGGGRSYEQYF. Written as DNA, the CDR3 is TGCAGTGCTAGGGGGGGCGGGCGCTCCTACGAGCAGTACTTC.

This clonotype was seen many times. The chain combines TRBV25-1 with TRBJ2-7; 9 bases align to TRBD1. CDR3 length: 14 amino acids. The germline V gene has CDR1 MGHDK and CDR2 SYGVNS. V shed 5 bases, J shed 1 base, and the junction held 3 bases outside the gene matches. CDR3 DNA: TGTGCCAGCAGTCGGGACAGGGCATCCTACGAGCAGTACTTC. Its translation is CASSRDRASYEQYF.

In this sample, this clonotype turned up many times. J is TRBJ2-5 and V is TRBV29-1; tentatively, D is TRBD1 (6 bases). Germline CDR1 is SQVTM and CDR2 is ANQGSEA. This CDR3 has 14 residues. V lost 3 bases and J lost 4, with 15 bases in between. CDR3 sequence reads: CSVELPGVGETQYF. The CDR3 coding sequence is TGCAGCGTTGAGTTACCAGGGGTGGGAGAGACCCAGTACTTC.

This clonotype showed up just a few times. V is TRBV28 and J is TRBJ2-6; no firm D call. The germline gives CDR1 MDHEN, CDR2 SYDVKM. Trimming left V 2 bases short and J 11 bases short, with 10 bases between. This CDR3 has 13 residues. This CDR3 reads CASSLGHPDVLTF. CDR3 bases: TGTGCCAGCAGTTTAGGGCATCCCGACGTCCTGACTTTC.

This clonotype came up many times. V gene TRBV20-1 combines with J gene TRBJ1-1; unclear D gene. This CDR3 is 14 amino acids long. CDR1 DFQATT and CDR2 SNEGSKA come from the germline V gene (reference sequence). V lost 6 bases and J lost 1, with 15 bases in between. The CDR3 nucleotides read TGCAGTGCCCTGGACGTGGTGCGGAACACTGAAGCTTTCTTT. Translating it yields CSALDVVRNTEAFF.

This clonotype was seen repeatedly, ten times or more. This chain connects TRBV29-1 to TRBJ1-5; D unclear. V lost 0 bases and J 4 bases, leaving 10 bases between the germline ends. This CDR3 has 14 residues. Per the germline V gene, CDR1 is SQVTM and CDR2 is ANQGSEA. CDR3 DNA sequence: TGCAGCGTTGAAGATCCGGGCCAAAATCAGCCCCAGCATTTT. Translation: CSVEDPGQNQPQHF.

The CDR3 protein is CASSSSNMGAGYEQYF. CDR3 DNA sequence: TGTGCCAGCAGTTCCTCCAACATGGGGGCAGGCTACGAGCAGTACTTC. The chain is built from TRBV28 and TRBJ2-7; D is possibly TRBD1 (6 bases). V lost 4 bases and J 3 bases, leaving 19 bases between the germline ends. The CDR3 runs to 16 residues. The V gene's germline CDR1 is MDHEN and CDR2 SYDVKM.

This clonotype was counted ten times or more. This chain connects TRBV7-3 to TRBJ1-1; D is undetermined. CDR1 is SGHTA, CDR2 FQGTGA, per germline. Deletions cut 1 base from V and 1 base from J, with 4 bases between. This CDR3 is 13 amino acids long. The CDR3 region has the DNA TGTGCCAGCAGCTTAAACGGGAACACTGAAGCTTTCTTT. Protein sequence: CASSLNGNTEAFF.